This T cell receptor (beta chain) was captured by sequencing in a study of control samples from healthy donors and cancer patients. This CDR3 spans 16 amino acids. The germline gives CDR1 ENHRY, CDR2 SYGVKD. V lost 5 bases and J lost 4; bases outside the gene matches: 13. Libraries were prepared by immunoSEQ multiplex PCR; TCRdb keeps only in-frame clonotypes and omits some of them. The data show 90,000 to 150,000 clones, 88% seen once. The clonotype originates from a man in his forties in good health. Source material: blood. The chain couples TRBV10-3 to TRBJ1-2; TRBD1 agrees at 7 bases. CDR3 protein: CAISNYDRDRSYGYTF. DNA of the CDR3: TGTGCCATCAGTAATTACGACCGGGACAGATCCTATGGCTACACCTTC.